This is a list of T cell receptor beta chains from one sample in a study of early T cells in non-severe SARS-CoV-2 infection. MiXCR, applied by TCRdb to the 5' RACE reads, yields one record per CDR3 protein. The sample has tens of thousands of distinct CDR3 sequences, 12% seen once; the top ten hold approximately 15%. The source material was whole blood. These receptors all come from an adult who was a healthcare worker with PCR-confirmed SARS-CoV-2 infection or an uninfected control (not recorded which). The CDR3 runs from the conserved cysteine through the conserved F or W. Each record gives: V gene, clone size, J gene, D gene, CDR3 DNA, CDR3 protein. D genes are given only for firm matches. A row's size may be missing; if present it is once, few, many or a size class.

>TRBV27|many|TRBJ2-7|.
TGTGCCAGCAGTTTGACCGTCAGTTTTAACTACGAGCAGTACTTC
CASSLTVSFNYEQYF
>TRBV6-1|many|TRBJ2-3|.
TGTGCCAGCAGTGAAGGTGTCGCCGATACGCAGTATTTT
CASSEGVADTQYF
>TRBV6-5|.|TRBJ1-1|.
TGTGCCAGCAGTTTCACAGGGACCACTGAAGCTTTCTTT
CASSFTGTTEAFF
>TRBV6-5|few|TRBJ1-6|.
TGTGCCAGCAGAAGTGCAGGGCAGATAAATTCACCCCTCCACTTT
CASRSAGQINSPLHF
>TRBV20-1|.|TRBJ2-3|.
TGCAGTGCTAGATCGGCACCCGGAGATACGCAGTATTTT
CSARSAPGDTQYF
>TRBV29-1|many|TRBJ2-5|.
TGCAGCGTTGGAGATAGGGAGACCCAGTACTTC
CSVGDRETQYF
>TRBV2|many|TRBJ1-5|.
TGTGCCAGCAGTGGGGTAGTCGGCAGGGATCAGCCCCAGCATTTT
CASSGVVGRDQPQHF
>TRBV12-3/TRBV12-4|many|TRBJ2-5|TRBD2
TGTGCCAGCAGCCTTTTGGGGGGGTATGGGCAAGAGACCCAGTACTTC
CASSLLGGYGQETQYF
>TRBV20-1|.|TRBJ2-1|TRBD2
TGCAGTGCGGCGACTAGCGGGTACAATGAGCAGTTCTTC
CSAATSGYNEQFF
>TRBV7-3|.|TRBJ2-5|.
TGTGCCAGCAGCCCCTATAGGGGAGAGACCCAGTACTTC
CASSPYRGETQYF
>TRBV4-1|.|TRBJ1-1|.
TGCGCCAGCAGCGGCCGCCCAAGAACGTCCGGGACAAAAGTGAACACTGAAGCTTTCTTT
CASSGRPRTSGTKVNTEAFF
>TRBV2|many|TRBJ2-4|TRBD1
TGTGCCAGCAGCCTTAGACAGGGAATTAGAAACATTCAGTACTTC
CASSLRQGIRNIQYF
>TRBV6-2/TRBV6-3|few|TRBJ2-7|TRBD1
TGTGCCAGCAGCCGATCAGGGGGTGTGAGCGAGCAGTACTTC
CASSRSGGVSEQYF
>TRBV29-1|.|TRBJ2-1|TRBD2
TGCAGCGTTCATGGACTAGCAGATGAGCAGTTCTTC
CSVHGLADEQFF
>TRBV20-1|once|TRBJ2-6|TRBD1
TGCAGTGCTAGGTCAGGGGGCGATGGGGCCAACGTCCTGACTTTC
CSARSGGDGANVLTF
>TRBV23-1|many|TRBJ2-7|.
TGCGCCAGTTCCAGGGGACTCGAGCAGTACTTC
CASSRGLEQYF
>TRBV29-1|many|TRBJ2-3|TRBD2
TGCAGCGTTGAGGGACTAGCAGATAGCACAGATACGCAGTATTTT
CSVEGLADSTDTQYF
>TRBV5-1|.|TRBJ2-5|.
TGCGCCAGCAGCTTGGCTAACCTGGAAGAGACCCAGTACTTC
CASSLANLEETQYF
>TRBV6-6|many|TRBJ2-2|TRBD2
TGTGCCAGCAGCGACCTTGAAACTAGCGCCGGGGAGCTGTTTTTT
CASSDLETSAGELFF
>TRBV12-3/TRBV12-4|.|TRBJ2-7|.
TGTGCCAGTACAGAAGAGGGGTTTTTCTACGAGCAGTACTTC
CASTEEGFFYEQYF
>TRBV29-1|many|TRBJ2-7|TRBD1
TGCAGCGCCGGGACAGGACGCCTCTACGAGCAGTACTTC
CSAGTGRLYEQYF
>TRBV19|few|TRBJ2-7|.
TGTGCCAGTAGTCCTGGCGGGACGCAGTACTTC
CASSPGGTQYF
>TRBV29-1|many|TRBJ1-2|.
TGCAGCGTTGAGTCCCCAGGGGCGGCCGGCTACACCTTC
CSVESPGAAGYTF
>TRBV27|.|TRBJ2-1|.
TGTGCCAGCAGTTTATCTAACCTCAATGAGCAGTTCTTC
CASSLSNLNEQFF
>TRBV4-1|few|TRBJ1-1|.
TGCGCCAGCCGCGCACATGACGGGATATATGAAGCTTTCTTT
CASRAHDGIYEAFF
>TRBV2|few|TRBJ2-1|.
TGTGCCAGCAGGGATAACTACAATGAGCAGTTCTTC
CASRDNYNEQFF
>TRBV4-1|many|TRBJ1-2|TRBD1
TGCGCCAGCAGCCAAGAAGAGGGCCAAGGGGGCCATGGCTACACCTTC
CASSQEEGQGGHGYTF
>TRBV2|many|TRBJ1-5|.
TGTGCCAGCCGTCGGGACAGCAATCAGCCCCAGCATTTT
CASRRDSNQPQHF
>TRBV12-3/TRBV12-4|.|TRBJ1-2|.
TGTGCCAGCAGTCGTGGGGACACACTGGCCTACTATGGCTACACCTTC
CASSRGDTLAYYGYTF
>TRBV20-1|.|TRBJ2-7|TRBD2
TGCAGTGCTAGAGGCGGACTAGCGGGCGAGGGTAACGAGCAGTACTTC
CSARGGLAGEGNEQYF
>TRBV7-8|few|TRBJ2-1|TRBD2
TGTGCCAGCAGACAAAGGACTAGCGGGGCTTACAATGAGCAGTTCTTC
CASRQRTSGAYNEQFF
>TRBV7-6|many|TRBJ2-1|.
TGTGCCAGCAGCTTAGAAGGACGAGTTCAGTTCTTC
CASSLEGRVQFF
>TRBV19|.|TRBJ2-3|.
TGTGCCAGTAGTATCAAATCAGATACGCAGTATTTT
CASSIKSDTQYF
>TRBV4-3|few|TRBJ1-2|TRBD1
TGCGCCAGCAGCCGCACCAGGGGGCAAGGCTATGGCTACACCTTC
CASSRTRGQGYGYTF
>TRBV7-2|.|TRBJ2-7|.
TGTGCCAGCAGCTTAAAGCCCCCGGGGCAGGGCTACGAGCAGTACTTC
CASSLKPPGQGYEQYF
>TRBV7-6|.|TRBJ1-4|TRBD1
TGTGCCAGCCAAGGAGGGACAGGGACTACTGAAAAACTGTTTTTT
CASQGGTGTTEKLFF
>TRBV5-1|many|TRBJ2-3|.
TGCGCCAGCAGCTTTGCTAGCCGCACAGATACGCAGTATTTT
CASSFASRTDTQYF
>TRBV5-5|few|TRBJ2-7|TRBD1
TGTGCCAGCAGCTTAACAGGGGGCAAATACGAGCAGTACTTC
CASSLTGGKYEQYF
>TRBV12-3/TRBV12-4|many|TRBJ2-1|.
TGTGCCAGCAGTGTCGGGACTTCCAATGAGCAGTTCTTC
CASSVGTSNEQFF
>TRBV5-1|.|TRBJ2-1|TRBD2
TGCGCCAGCAGCTTGGAGATTAGCGGGAGAATTTTCAATGAGCAGTTCTTC
CASSLEISGRIFNEQFF
>TRBV12-3/TRBV12-4|few|TRBJ2-7|.
TGTGCCAGCAGTTCCTTGGCGATATCCTACGAGCAGTACTTC
CASSSLAISYEQYF
>TRBV7-9|.|TRBJ2-1|.
TGTGCCAGCAGCCCCTTAATTAGCGGACCCTACAATGAGCAGTTCTTC
CASSPLISGPYNEQFF
>TRBV7-2|.|TRBJ1-1|.
TGTGCCAGCCTGACTGTTATCACTGAAGCTTTCTTT
CASLTVITEAFF
>TRBV19|few|TRBJ2-6|.
TGTGCCAGTAGTATGGTGGGCTCGGGGGCCAACGTCCTGACTTTC
CASSMVGSGANVLTF
>TRBV7-2|.|TRBJ1-2|TRBD1
TGTGCCAGCAGCCCTCAGACGGACAGGGGCGGTGGCTACACCTTC
CASSPQTDRGGGYTF
>TRBV5-1|.|TRBJ1-3|.
TGCGCCAGCAGCGCCCTGCAATCTGGAAACACCATATATTTT
CASSALQSGNTIYF
>TRBV7-6|many|TRBJ2-1|TRBD2
TGTGCCAGCAACCCTAGCGGGGGGTCTAACAATGAGCAGTTCTTC
CASNPSGGSNNEQFF
>TRBV6-6|.|TRBJ1-2|.
TGTGCCAGCAGTTACGGGGGCCCAGGGGACTATGGCTACACCTTC
CASSYGGPGDYGYTF
>TRBV20-1|many|TRBJ1-1|TRBD1
TGCAGTGCTAGGGACTCCGGGACAGGGGGCGGGAGTGGTACTGAAGCTTTCTTT
CSARDSGTGGGSGTEAFF
>TRBV6-1|many|TRBJ2-5|.
TGTGCCAGCAGTTATCAAGAGACCCAGTACTTC
CASSYQETQYF
>TRBV12-3/TRBV12-4|.|TRBJ1-2|.
TGTGCCAGCAGAGAACGGGCCGCGCCGCTCTATGGCTACACCTTC
CASRERAAPLYGYTF
>TRBV29-1|medium-sized|TRBJ2-1|TRBD2
TGCAGCGTATTCCCTAGCGGAGACAATGAGCAGTTCTTC
CSVFPSGDNEQFF
>TRBV12-3/TRBV12-4|many|TRBJ2-5|.
TGTGCCAGCAGTTTAGAGAGAGCTAGCGAAGGGACCCAGTACTTC
CASSLERASEGTQYF
>TRBV4-3|few|TRBJ1-5|.
TGCGCCAGCAGCCAAGGGGCAGTAGATCAGCCCCAGCATTTT
CASSQGAVDQPQHF
>TRBV7-2|many|TRBJ1-5|TRBD1
TGTGCCAGCAGCTCCGGACAGGTAGATCAGCCCCAGCATTTT
CASSSGQVDQPQHF
>TRBV25-1|few|TRBJ1-5|.
TGTGCCTCCCAGGGGAGGGGCAATCAGCCCCAGCATTTT
CASQGRGNQPQHF
>TRBV28|many|TRBJ2-7|.
TGTGCCAGCAGCATAGAGGGGTACGAGCAGTACTTC
CASSIEGYEQYF
>TRBV29-1|few|TRBJ2-5|TRBD2
TGCAGTGCGGGGGGCGGGGAGACCCAGTACTTC
CSAGGGETQYF
>TRBV20-1|many|TRBJ1-3|.
TGCAGTGCCTCCCGGGACGCTACTGGAAACACCATATATTTT
CSASRDATGNTIYF
>TRBV20-1|many|TRBJ2-3|TRBD2
TGCAGTGCTGCTAGCGGGGGGGTCGGGGCAGATACGCAGTATTTT
CSAASGGVGADTQYF